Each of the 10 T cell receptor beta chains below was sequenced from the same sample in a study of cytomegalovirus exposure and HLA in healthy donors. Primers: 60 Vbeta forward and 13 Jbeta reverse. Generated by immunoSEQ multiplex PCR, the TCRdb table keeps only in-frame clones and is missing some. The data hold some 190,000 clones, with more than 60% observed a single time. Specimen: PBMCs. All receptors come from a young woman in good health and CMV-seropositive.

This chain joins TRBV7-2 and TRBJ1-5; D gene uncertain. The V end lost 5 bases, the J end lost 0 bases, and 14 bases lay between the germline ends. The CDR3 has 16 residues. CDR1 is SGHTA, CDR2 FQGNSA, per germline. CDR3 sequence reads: CASSSQAGDSNQPQHF. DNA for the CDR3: TGTGCCAGCAGCAGCCAGGCGGGAGATAGCAATCAGCCCCAGCATTTT.

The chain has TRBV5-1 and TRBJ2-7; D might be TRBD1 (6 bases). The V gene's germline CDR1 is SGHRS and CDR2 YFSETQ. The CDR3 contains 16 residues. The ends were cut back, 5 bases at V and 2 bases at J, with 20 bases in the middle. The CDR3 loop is CASSLSTGQLAYEQYF. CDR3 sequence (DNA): TGCGCCAGCAGTTTATCAACCGGACAGCTTGCCTACGAGCAGTACTTC.

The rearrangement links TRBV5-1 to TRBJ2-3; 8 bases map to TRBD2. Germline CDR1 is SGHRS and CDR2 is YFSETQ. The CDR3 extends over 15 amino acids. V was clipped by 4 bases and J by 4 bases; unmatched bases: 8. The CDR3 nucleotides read TGCGCCAGCAGCGTGCGGGGGGCTGAAGCAGATACGCAGTATTTT. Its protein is CASSVRGAEADTQYF.

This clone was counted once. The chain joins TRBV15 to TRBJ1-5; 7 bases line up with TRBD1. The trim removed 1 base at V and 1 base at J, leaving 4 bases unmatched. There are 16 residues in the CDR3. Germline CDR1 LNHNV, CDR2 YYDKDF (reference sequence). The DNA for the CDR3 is TGTGCCACCAGCAGAGCTCGGGACAGAAGCAATCAGCCCCAGCATTTT. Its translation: CATSRARDRSNQPQHF.

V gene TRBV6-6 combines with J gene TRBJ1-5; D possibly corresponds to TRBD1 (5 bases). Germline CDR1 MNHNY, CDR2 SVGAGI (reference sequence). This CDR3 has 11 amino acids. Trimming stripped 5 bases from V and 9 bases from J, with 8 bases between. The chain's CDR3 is CASSAQGPQHF. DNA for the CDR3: TGTGCCAGCAGTGCTCAGGGGCCCCAGCATTTT.

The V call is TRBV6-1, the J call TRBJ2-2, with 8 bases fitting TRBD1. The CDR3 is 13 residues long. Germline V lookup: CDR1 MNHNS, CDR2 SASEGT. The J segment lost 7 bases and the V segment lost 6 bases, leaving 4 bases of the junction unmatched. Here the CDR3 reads CASRFGTGGELFF. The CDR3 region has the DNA TGTGCCAGCAGATTCGGGACAGGCGGGGAGCTGTTTTTT.

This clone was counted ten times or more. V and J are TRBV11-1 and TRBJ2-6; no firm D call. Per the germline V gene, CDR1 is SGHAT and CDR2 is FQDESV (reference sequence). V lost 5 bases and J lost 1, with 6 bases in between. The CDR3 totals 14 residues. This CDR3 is CASSPQSGANVLTF. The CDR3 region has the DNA TGTGCCAGCAGCCCACAGTCTGGGGCCAACGTCCTGACTTTC.

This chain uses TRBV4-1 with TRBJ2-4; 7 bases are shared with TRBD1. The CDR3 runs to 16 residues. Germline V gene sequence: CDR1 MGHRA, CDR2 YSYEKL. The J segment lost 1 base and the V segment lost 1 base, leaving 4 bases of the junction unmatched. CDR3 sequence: CASSQVLQGAKNIQYF. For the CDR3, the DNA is TGCGCCAGCAGCCAAGTATTACAGGGGGCCAAAAACATTCAGTACTTC.

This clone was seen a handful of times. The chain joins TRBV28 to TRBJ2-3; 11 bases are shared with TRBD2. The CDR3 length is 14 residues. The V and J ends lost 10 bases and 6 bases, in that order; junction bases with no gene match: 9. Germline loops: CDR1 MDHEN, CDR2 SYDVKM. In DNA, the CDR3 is TGTGCCACCCAACTAGCGGGAGTCCCCGATACGCAGTATTTT. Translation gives CATQLAGVPDTQYF.

The CDR3 sequence: CASSLRGLNNQPQHF. The CDR3 DNA reads as TGTGCCAGCAGTTTAAGGGGGTTGAACAATCAGCCCCAGCATTTT. The V gene is TRBV28, the J gene TRBJ1-5; TRBD1 is a possible D gene (6 bases). V dropped 2 bases and J dropped 3 bases, with 11 bases sitting between them. CDR3 size: 15 residues. Germline loops: CDR1 MDHEN, CDR2 SYDVKM.